The 2 T cell receptor beta chains given below trace back to one sample, sequenced in a study of Ad26.COV2.S vaccination and SARS-CoV-2 variants. Regarding treatment: around 19 received Ad26.COV2.S at low or high dose, single or two shots; about five received placebo; per-sample allocation not given. The study sampled participants on day 63 after the first vaccine or placebo injection. The table came from immunoSEQ multiplex PCR; TCRdb's copy has only in-frame clones and leaves some out. The sample holds around 500,000 clones; 80% to 90% are singletons and the top ten take about 1.7%. Sequencing was performed on peripheral blood, taken in a trial of Ad26.COV2.S vaccine versus placebo. Every receptor here comes from a person aged 18-60 years who received the Ad26.COV2.S COVID-19 vaccine or a placebo.

Remarks on this clone: The sample holds other DNA sequences that translate to the same CDR3. Here the CDR3 DNA reads TGTGCCAGCAGCTTAACCCTGAACACTGAAGCTTTCTTT. It translates to CASSLTLNTEAFF. The gene calls are TRBV11-2 and TRBJ1-1; D uncertain. V lost 2 bases and J 0 bases, leaving 4 bases between the germline ends. CDR1 is SGHAT, CDR2 FQNNGV, per germline. CDR3 length: 13 amino acids.

The chain carries TRBV9 and TRBJ2-7, with D perhaps being TRBD1 or TRBD2 (5 bases each). The germline gives CDR1 SGDLS, CDR2 YYNGEE. V was cut by 3 bases and J by 3 bases, with 7 bases left in between. The CDR3 is made up of 12 amino acids. The CDR3 sequence is CASSGDGYEQYF. Written as DNA, the CDR3 is TGTGCCAGCAGCGGGGACGGCTACGAGCAGTACTTC.